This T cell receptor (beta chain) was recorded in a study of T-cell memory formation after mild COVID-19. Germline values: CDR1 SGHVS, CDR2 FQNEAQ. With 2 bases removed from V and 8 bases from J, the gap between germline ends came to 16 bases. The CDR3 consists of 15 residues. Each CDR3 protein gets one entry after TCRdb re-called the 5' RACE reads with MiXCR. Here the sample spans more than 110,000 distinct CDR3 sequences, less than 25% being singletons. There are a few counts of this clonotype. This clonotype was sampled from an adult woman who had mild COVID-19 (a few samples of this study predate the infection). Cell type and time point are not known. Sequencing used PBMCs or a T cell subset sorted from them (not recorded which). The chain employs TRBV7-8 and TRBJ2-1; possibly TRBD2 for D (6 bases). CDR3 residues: CASSLRAPRGYEQFF. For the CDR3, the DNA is TGTGCCAGCAGCTTAAGAGCCCCCCGGGGGTATGAGCAGTTCTTC.